This passage covers 3 T cell receptor beta chains from one sample sequenced in a study of cytomegalovirus exposure and HLA in healthy donors. The PCR was carried out with 60 Vbeta primers and 13 Jbeta primers. Profiling relied on immunoSEQ multiplex PCR, and the TCRdb table lists in-frame clones only, not all of them. The repertoire holds 150,000 to 200,000 clones, approximately 72% seen once, with over 1.2% in the top ten. Material: PBMCs. The receptors were sampled from a man aged 50-59 years in good health and CMV-seronegative.

This chain links TRBV2 with TRBJ2-2; the match to TRBD1 covers 7 bases. The germline CDR1 and CDR2 sequences are SNHLY and FYNNEI. V dropped 5 bases and J dropped 2; count of bases not matched to a gene: 5. The CDR3 totals 15 residues. CDR3 nucleotide sequence: TGTGCCAGCAGTACCCGACAGGGTAACACCGGGGAGCTGTTTTTT. This codes for CASSTRQGNTGELFF.

This clone was detected only once. The chain employs TRBV5-6 and TRBJ1-1; D perhaps matches TRBD1 (6 bases). Trimming pared 3 bases from V and 5 bases from J, leaving 17 bases between. The CDR3 covers 15 residues. Germline values: CDR1 SGHDT, CDR2 YYEEEE. CDR3 region: CASSSSPDSNTEAFF. The CDR3 coding sequence is TGTGCCAGCAGCTCCTCGCCGGACAGTAATACTGAAGCTTTCTTT.

The chain carries TRBV4-1 and TRBJ2-6, with 12 bases fitting TRBD1. Germline CDR1 MGHRA, CDR2 YSYEKL. J was trimmed by 2 bases and V by 6 bases; bases with no gene match: 8. The CDR3 is 18 residues long. The CDR3: CASSQQGQGATGANVLTF. CDR3 DNA: TGCGCCAGCAGTCAACAGGGACAGGGGGCTACTGGGGCCAACGTCCTGACTTTC.